The 16 T cell receptor beta chains below all came from one sample that was sequenced in a study of T-cell reconstitution after alpha-beta-depleted transplantation in children. As it was prepared, the TCRbeta library received unique molecular identifiers. MiXCR, run by TCRdb on the PCR reads, gives a single entry per CDR3 protein. The table lists about 510,000 distinct CDR3 sequences, 9.5% to 12% of them singletons. The input for sequencing was PBMCs, mostly from graft donor cells, taken 180 days after TCRalphabeta/CD19-depleted stem cell transplant. The receptors shown here come from a female patient aged 2-9 years who had a stem cell transplant for aplastic anemia, so the T cells may come from the graft donor.

The chain combines TRBV20-1 with TRBJ2-7; 9 positions agree with TRBD2. The trim removed 3 bases at V and 7 bases at J, leaving 7 bases unmatched. This CDR3 spans 13 amino acids. Germline assignment: CDR1 DFQATT and CDR2 SNEGSKA (reference sequence). The CDR3 region is CSASSSGKGEQYV. The CDR3 coding sequence is TGCAGTGCTAGTTCTAGCGGGAAGGGGGAGCAGTACGTC.

This clonotype was seen a handful of times. For the CDR3, the DNA is TGTGCCAGCAGCTACCAGACAGGGCTAGCCAAAAACATTCAGTACTTC. This translates into CASSYQTGLAKNIQYF. The gene calls are TRBV7-2 and TRBJ2-4; 7 nucleotides agree with TRBD1. In germline, CDR1 is SGHTA, CDR2 FQGNSA. V trimming: 4 bases; J trimming: 0 bases; junction bases outside the gene matches: 6. This CDR3 spans 16 amino acids.

This clonotype was detected many times. This rearrangement joins TRBV7-2 to TRBJ1-5; D not resolved. The germline V gene has CDR1 SGHTA and CDR2 FQGNSA. The CDR3 spans 13 residues. Trimming left V 5 bases short and J 7 bases short, with 12 bases between. CDR3 region: CASSPASGQPQHF. CDR3 in DNA: TGTGCCAGCAGCCCCGCGTCGGGGCAGCCCCAGCATTTT.

There are many counts of this clonotype. The genes are TRBV5-5 and TRBJ2-1; 12 positions agree with TRBD1. This CDR3 contains 15 residues. V gave up 5 bases and J gave up 8 bases; unmatched junction bases: 8. The germline V gene encodes CDR1 SGHKS and CDR2 YYEKEE (reference sequence). The chain's CDR3 is CASRYPGQGADEQFF. The CDR3 DNA is TGTGCCAGCAGATATCCGGGACAGGGGGCTGATGAGCAGTTCTTC.

This clonotype appeared many times. The V gene is TRBV7-2, the J gene TRBJ2-3; D is possibly TRBD2 (5 bases). The V gene's germline CDR1 is SGHTA and CDR2 FQGNSA. V was clipped by 5 bases and J by 2 bases, with 14 bases between them. This CDR3 is built from 15 residues. CDR3 nucleotides: TGTGCCAGCAGCATGTACGGACTTCCCACAGATACGCAGTATTTT. Its protein product is CASSMYGLPTDTQYF.

The chain is built from TRBV25-1 and TRBJ2-7, with 10 bases that match TRBD2. Per the germline V gene, CDR1 is MGHDK and CDR2 is SYGVNS. The CDR3 covers 14 residues. With V trimmed by 5 bases and J by 5 bases, 6 bases remained unmatched. For the CDR3, the DNA is TGTGCCAGCAGTCATAGCGGGGGGATTAACGAGCAGTACTTC. Translating it yields CASSHSGGINEQYF.

This clonotype was counted ten times or more. The V and J genes are TRBV20-1 and TRBJ1-1; D is ambiguous. Looked up from germline, CDR1 is DFQATT and CDR2 is SNEGSKA (reference sequence). V lost 0 bases, J lost 1 base, and 12 bases lay in between. The CDR3 consists of 15 residues. For the CDR3, the DNA is TGCAGTGCTAGAGAGAGCGGGAGATCGAACACTGAAGCTTTCTTT. Residues: CSARESGRSNTEAFF.

A few counts support this clonotype. The V call is TRBV28, the J call TRBJ2-1; 8 bases fit TRBD2. Trimming at V came to 7 bases and at J to 3 bases, leaving 8 bases not matched to a gene. This CDR3 contains 15 residues. In germline, CDR1 is MDHEN, CDR2 SYDVKM. Here the CDR3 reads CASTPSSGGYNEQFF. CDR3 DNA sequence: TGTGCCAGCACCCCCAGCAGCGGGGGCTACAATGAGCAGTTCTTC.

This clonotype was picked up a small number of times. This sequence joins TRBV6-1 and TRBJ2-3; TRBD2 aligns across 9 bases. This CDR3 has 16 amino acids. With 6 bases clipped from V and 2 bases from J, the junction kept 9 bases outside the gene matches. CDR1 and CDR2 (germline): MNHNS, SASEGT. The CDR3 DNA is TGTGCCAGCAGCCTCCGACTAGCGGCTTACACAGATACGCAGTATTTT. This codes for CASSLRLAAYTDTQYF.

This clonotype was seen only a few times. The chain combines TRBV7-2 with TRBJ2-4, with TRBD1 matching over 9 bases. Losses at the gene ends were 1 base for V and 6 bases for J; bases not matched to a gene: 10. The germline gives CDR1 SGHTA, CDR2 FQGNSA. The CDR3 length is 17 residues. For the CDR3, the DNA is TGTGCCAGCAGCTTAGTGGGAAAACAGGGGGCGCGAAACATTCAGTACTTC. This encodes CASSLVGKQGARNIQYF.

This clonotype was seen at least ten times. This sequence joins TRBV20-1 and TRBJ2-1, with D perhaps TRBD2 (6 bases). The CDR3 is 13 residues long. Germline loops: CDR1 DFQATT, CDR2 SNEGSKA (reference sequence). Trimming cost V 5 bases and J 0 bases, with 8 bases left between them. CDR3 in DNA: TGCAGTGCTTACGGGAGCTCCTACAATGAGCAGTTCTTC. Its translation is CSAYGSSYNEQFF.

The chain joins TRBV24-1 to TRBJ2-1; 9 bases agree with TRBD1. The CDR3 runs 18 residues. CDR1 and CDR2 from the germline V gene are KGHDR and SFDVKD. V lost 5 bases and J lost 3; bases outside the gene matches: 13. The CDR3 DNA reads as TGTGCCACCAGTGGGCCGACAGGGGGACTTTCCCTCTACAATGAGCAGTTCTTC. Translating it yields CATSGPTGGLSLYNEQFF.

This clonotype showed up just a few times. The gene calls are TRBV5-1 and TRBJ2-5; maybe TRBD2 (6 bases). Germline V lookup: CDR1 SGHRS, CDR2 YFSETQ. There are 15 residues in the CDR3. Between the trimmed V and J ends, which lost 1 base and 5 bases, there was a span of 15 bases. CDR3 protein: CASSLQGSGGETQYF. As DNA, the CDR3 is TGCGCCAGCAGCTTGCAGGGCAGTGGGGGGGAGACCCAGTACTTC.

There are many counts of this clonotype. The rearrangement uses TRBV20-1 and TRBJ2-2; D may match TRBD1 or TRBD2 (5 bases each). V lost 5 bases, J lost 4 bases, and 11 bases lay in between. CDR3 length: 13 amino acids. Germline CDR1 is DFQATT and CDR2 is SNEGSKA (reference sequence). The CDR3 nucleotides are TGCAGTGCTCCGGGACCCCTCACCGGGGAGCTGTTTTTT. It specifies CSAPGPLTGELFF.

The chain links TRBV12-3 or TRBV12-4 to TRBJ2-6, with D perhaps matching TRBD2 (5 bases). This CDR3 spans 16 amino acids. With 4 bases removed from V and 0 bases from J, the gap between germline ends came to 10 bases. As DNA, the CDR3 is TGTGCCAGCAGTTCAGGACTTGGCTCTGGGGCCAACGTCCTGACTTTC. This gives the protein CASSSGLGSGANVLTF.

The chain joins TRBV24-1 to TRBJ2-3, with 7 bases aligning to TRBD2. In germline, CDR1 is KGHDR, CDR2 SFDVKD. V shed 2 bases, J shed 4 bases, and the junction held 11 bases outside the gene matches. The CDR3 totals 17 residues. The CDR3 loop reads CATSDSATLAGADTQYF. The CDR3, as DNA: TGTGCCACCAGTGATTCCGCAACCCTTGCGGGAGCAGATACGCAGTATTTT.